These 29 T cell receptor beta chains originate from one sample sequenced in a study of blood T cell repertoires in COVID-19. Libraries were prepared by immunoSEQ multiplex PCR; TCRdb keeps only in-frame clonotypes and omits some of them. The table has 120,000 to 150,000 clones, roughly 85% seen once. Input material: peripheral blood. The source is a woman aged 55-69 years with COVID-19, enrolled during active disease.

The chain joins TRBV29-1 to TRBJ1-5; 7 nucleotides line up with TRBD1. Per germline, CDR1 SQVTM and CDR2 ANQGSEA. CDR3 length: 14 amino acids. Trimming removed 4 bases from V and 5 bases from J; junction bases left unmatched: 8. The CDR3 sequence is CSVASGTADQPQHF. The CDR3 DNA sequence: TGCAGCGTTGCATCCGGGACAGCTGATCAGCCCCAGCATTTT.

The chain has TRBV25-1 and TRBJ2-1, with D possibly TRBD1 on 6 matching bases. Germline values: CDR1 MGHDK, CDR2 SYGVNS. Trimming shortened V by 1 base and J by 4 bases, and 14 bases separated the two germline ends. This CDR3 contains 16 residues. CDR3 DNA sequence: TGTGCCAGCAGTGAATCATCGGGCGGACAGTACAATGAGCAGTTCTTC. This encodes CASSESSGGQYNEQFF.

The gene calls are TRBV27 and TRBJ2-7; possible D gene TRBD1, 6 bases. This CDR3 spans 15 amino acids. Germline CDR1 MNHEY, CDR2 SMNVEV (reference sequence). Trimming stripped 10 bases from V and 5 bases from J, with 24 bases between. DNA of the CDR3: TGTGCCATCACGATCCCGCCCGCAGGGGCCCACGAGCAGTACTTC. It yields the protein CAITIPPAGAHEQYF.

This rearrangement joins TRBV20-1 to TRBJ1-2; D remains unclear. CDR3 length equals 12 residues. Trimming stripped 3 bases from V and 4 bases from J, with 9 bases between. CDR1 DFQATT and CDR2 SNEGSKA come from the germline V gene (reference sequence). The CDR3, as DNA: TGCAGTGCTAGTGAGAGGGCCTATGGCTACACCTTC. It codes for CSASERAYGYTF.

The V call is TRBV9, the J call TRBJ2-1; 9 bases agree with TRBD2. This CDR3 is 14 amino acids long. Germline assignment: CDR1 SGDLS and CDR2 YYNGEE. With 0 bases clipped from V and 12 bases from J, the junction kept 7 bases outside the gene matches. The CDR3 sequence is CASSVGASGERQFF. The CDR3 region has the DNA TGTGCCAGCAGCGTAGGGGCTAGCGGGGAGAGGCAGTTCTTC.

V and J are TRBV9 and TRBJ2-5; TRBD2 matches at 12 bases. The CDR3 sequence is 17 residues long. Germline V gives CDR1 SGDLS, CDR2 YYNGEE. V lost 4 bases, J lost 2 bases, and 9 bases stayed unmatched. The CDR3 spells CASSPWTSGVLQETQYF. The CDR3 nucleotides read TGTGCCAGCAGCCCCTGGACTAGCGGGGTGCTTCAAGAGACCCAGTACTTC. The whole variable domain, remainder taken from reference TRBV9 and TRBJ2-5, is DSGVTQTPKHLITATGQRVTLRCSPRSGDLSVYWYQQSLDQGLQFLIQYYNGEERAKGNILERFSAQQFPDLHSELNLSSLELGDSALYFCASSPWTSGVLQETQYFGPGTRLLVL.

The chain recombines TRBV5-1 with TRBJ2-4, with TRBD1 as a possible D gene (6 bases). Germline CDR1 SGHRS, CDR2 YFSETQ. This CDR3 has 16 amino acids. The ends were cut back, 4 bases at V and 1 base at J, with 15 bases in the middle. Written as DNA, the CDR3 is TGCGCCAGCAGCCCACTTTTCCAGGGGGCCAAAAACATTCAGTACTTC. Residues: CASSPLFQGAKNIQYF.

The rearrangement links TRBV6-5 to TRBJ2-1; D gene ambiguous. Trimming removed 4 bases from V and 7 bases from J, with 5 bases in between. In germline, CDR1 is MNHEY, CDR2 SVGAGI. The CDR3 loop spans 11 amino acids. This CDR3 reads CASSSRNEQFF. In DNA, the CDR3 is TGTGCCAGCAGTTCTCGGAATGAGCAGTTCTTC.

The rearrangement joins TRBV27 to TRBJ2-1; 10 bases line up with TRBD1. The CDR3 totals 13 residues. The germline V gene has CDR1 MNHEY and CDR2 SMNVEV (reference sequence). Germline trimming cut 3 bases from V and 8 bases from J; bases unmatched to any gene: 1. As DNA, the CDR3 is TGTGCCAGCAGTTTCGACAGGGGGCATGAGCAGTTCTTC. Translating gives CASSFDRGHEQFF.

This clone occurred a few times. The V gene is TRBV7-9, the J gene TRBJ2-1; tentative D call: TRBD1 (5 bases). The length of the CDR3 is 13 residues. Germline lookup yields CDR1 SEHNR and CDR2 FQNEAQ (reference sequence). The V end lost 2 bases, the J end lost 6 bases, and 8 bases lay between the germline ends. DNA of the CDR3: TGTGCCAGCAGCTTATCGCAGGGCAATGAGCAGTTCTTC. This codes for CASSLSQGNEQFF.

The chain carries TRBV27 and TRBJ2-2, with 10 nucleotides matching TRBD2. The CDR3 has 20 residues. V lost 3 bases, J lost 0 bases, and 13 bases stayed unmatched. Germline values: CDR1 MNHEY, CDR2 SMNVEV (reference sequence). The CDR3 reads CASSFRGGGLAVTNTGELFF. The CDR3 nucleotides are TGTGCCAGCAGTTTTAGGGGCGGCGGACTAGCGGTGACGAACACCGGGGAGCTGTTTTTT.

This chain connects TRBV6-5 to TRBJ2-5; 9 bases line up with TRBD1. Germline V gene lookup returns CDR1 MNHEY and CDR2 SVGAGI. The CDR3 is 14 residues long. Losses at the gene ends were 4 bases for V and 7 bases for J; bases not matched to a gene: 7. In nucleotides, the CDR3 is TGTGCCAGCAGTTCGTCACAGGGGGCGATGACCCAGTACTTC. This translates into CASSSSQGAMTQYF.

This chain connects TRBV7-9 to TRBJ2-7; D may be TRBD2 (6 bases). CDR1 and CDR2 from the germline V gene are SEHNR and FQNEAQ (reference sequence). The CDR3 is made up of 15 amino acids. V was cut by 2 bases and J by 2 bases, with 13 bases left in between. The CDR3 protein is CASSLMGGGPYEQYF. The CDR3 DNA reads as TGTGCCAGCAGCTTAATGGGGGGAGGACCCTACGAGCAGTACTTC.

The chain carries TRBV11-2 and TRBJ2-7, with TRBD1 matching 7 bases. J lost 0 bases, V lost 4 bases, and 15 bases had no gene match. This CDR3 comprises 18 residues. In germline, CDR1 is SGHAT, CDR2 FQNNGV. Here the CDR3 reads CASSYLLTGQYHSYEQYF. The CDR3 DNA reads TGTGCCAGCAGCTACCTACTTACGGGACAGTACCACTCCTACGAGCAGTACTTC. Variable domain in full (rest from reference TRBV11-2 and TRBJ2-7): EAGVAQSPRYKIIEKRQSVAFWCNPISGHATLYWYQQILGQGPKLLIQFQNNGVVDDSQLPKDRFSAERLKGVDSTLKIQPAKLEDSAVYLCASSYLLTGQYHSYEQYFGPGTRLTVT.

This sequence joins TRBV18 and TRBJ1-1, with a weak D call TRBD1 (6 bases). The CDR3 loop spans 13 amino acids. The germline gives CDR1 KGHSH, CDR2 LQKENI. Trimming pared 6 bases from V and 3 bases from J, leaving 11 bases between. The CDR3 sequence: CASSSSGDTEAFF. CDR3 sequence (DNA): TGTGCCAGCTCTTCCTCAGGGGACACTGAAGCTTTCTTT.

V and J are TRBV3-1 (or the pseudogene TRBV3-2) and TRBJ2-1; the D gene is possibly TRBD1 (6 bases). The CDR3 is 13 residues long. V was cut by 3 bases and J by 6 bases, with 9 bases left in between. Germline assignment: CDR1 LGHDT and CDR2 YNNKEL (reference sequence). This chain's CDR3 is CASSHTGINEQFF. The CDR3 coding sequence is TGTGCCAGCAGCCACACAGGGATCAATGAGCAGTTCTTC.

The chain recombines TRBV6-5 with TRBJ1-1; 9 bases are shared with TRBD1. The CDR3 loop spans 15 amino acids. The germline V gene encodes CDR1 MNHEY and CDR2 SVGAGI. The V gene end was trimmed by 6 bases and the J gene end by 5 bases; junction bases not matched to a gene: 10. The CDR3 nucleotides are TGTGCCAGCAGCCACAGGGGACAGGGCATTACTGAAGCTTTCTTT. This sequence encodes CASSHRGQGITEAFF.

This sequence joins TRBV19 and TRBJ1-5; 8 bases match TRBD1. Per the germline V gene, CDR1 is LNHDA and CDR2 is SQIVND (reference sequence). The CDR3 loop spans 13 amino acids. The J segment lost 5 bases and the V segment lost 10 bases, leaving 7 bases of the junction unmatched. The CDR3 nucleotides are TGTGCCACCGGACAGGGTTTCGATCAGCCCCAGCATTTT. Translated, it gives CATGQGFDQPQHF.

CDR3 amino acids: CATSSNRVLSYEQYF. The CDR3 nucleotides are TGTGCCACCAGCAGCAACAGGGTCCTCTCCTACGAGCAGTACTTC. The chain carries TRBV15 and TRBJ2-7, with a weak D call TRBD1 (6 bases). CDR3 size: 15 residues. Trimming pared 3 bases from V and 0 bases from J, leaving 12 bases between. Germline CDR1 LNHNV, CDR2 YYDKDF (reference sequence).

This chain uses TRBV5-1 with TRBJ2-2, with a possible D match to TRBD1 (6 bases). Trimming left V 1 base short and J 8 bases short, with 12 bases between. This CDR3 has 14 amino acids. Germline V gene data show CDR1 as SGHRS and CDR2 as YFSETQ. The CDR3 nucleotides are TGCGCCAGCAGCTTGATACAGGGTATAGGGGAGCTGTTTTTT. This codes for CASSLIQGIGELFF.

This rearrangement joins TRBV6-2 or TRBV6-3 to TRBJ2-3; 11 bases agree with TRBD2. The CDR3 length is 17 residues. Germline-derived CDR1 and CDR2 are MNHEY and SVGEGT. Trimming removed 2 bases from V and 0 bases from J; junction bases left unmatched: 4. CDR3 bases: TGTGCCAGCAGTTACCAACTAGCGGGGGCTAGCACAGATACGCAGTATTTT. Translated: CASSYQLAGASTDTQYF.

The chain recombines TRBV29-1 with TRBJ2-3; a weak D match, TRBD1 (5 bases). The CDR3 is 13 amino acids. The germline CDR1 and CDR2 sequences are SQVTM and ANQGSEA. Trimming took off 3 bases at V and 6 bases at J, with 13 bases between the two ends. CDR3 DNA sequence: TGCAGCGTTGACACAGGCCCGGCGGATACGCAGTATTTT. It specifies CSVDTGPADTQYF.

The CDR3 coding sequence is TGTGCCAGCAGCGTATCGAGTTATAGCAATCAGCCCCAGCATTTT. Residues: CASSVSSYSNQPQHF. The V call is TRBV9, the J call TRBJ1-5; D gene unclear. Between the trimmed V and J ends, which lost 1 base and 0 bases, there was a span of 8 bases. Germline V gene lookup returns CDR1 SGDLS and CDR2 YYNGEE. The CDR3 totals 15 residues.

The rearrangement uses TRBV19 and TRBJ2-2; a possible D gene is TRBD1 (6 bases). Germline V gene lookup returns CDR1 LNHDA and CDR2 SQIVND (reference sequence). V dropped 6 bases and J dropped 8 bases, with 10 bases sitting between them. The CDR3 is 12 residues long. CDR3 in amino acids: CASRDSTGELFF. CDR3 bases: TGTGCCAGTAGGGACAGTACGGGGGAGCTGTTTTTT. Using reference TRBV19 and TRBJ2-2 for the parts outside the CDR3, the full variable domain is DGGITQSPKYLFRKEGQNVTLSCEQNLNHDAMYWYRQDPGQGLRLIYYSQIVNDFQKGDIAEGYSVSREKKESFPLTVTSAQKNPTAFYLCASRDSTGELFFGEGSRLTVL.

V gene TRBV6-2 or TRBV6-3 combines with J gene TRBJ2-7, with D uncertain. Trimming stripped 5 bases from V and 3 bases from J, with 17 bases between. Germline CDR1 is MNHEY and CDR2 is SVGEGT. The CDR3 loop spans 15 amino acids. The DNA of the CDR3 is TGTGCCAGCAGTACCCCCGCACGCGGTTTCTACGAGCAGTACTTC. It specifies CASSTPARGFYEQYF.

This clone was observed a single time. The chain is built from TRBV4-1 and TRBJ1-5, with 7 bases matching TRBD1. Germline V gene lookup returns CDR1 MGHRA and CDR2 YSYEKL. The CDR3 contains 17 residues. V trimming: 0 bases; J trimming: 7 bases; junction bases outside the gene matches: 12. The CDR3 nucleotides read TGCGCCAGCAGCCAAGATGCACCCGGTTTACAGGGGCAGCCCCAGCATTTT. Its protein product is CASSQDAPGLQGQPQHF.

This rearrangement joins TRBV19 to TRBJ2-3, with 8 bases aligning to TRBD1. Germline V CDR1 and CDR2: LNHDA, SQIVND (reference sequence). The V segment lost 5 bases and the J segment 0 bases; nucleotides outside the gene matches: 7. This CDR3 has 16 residues. The CDR3 nucleotides are TGTGCCAGTAGTCCACAGACAGGGGCTAGCACAGATACGCAGTATTTT. Translating it yields CASSPQTGASTDTQYF.

The chain recombines TRBV25-1 with TRBJ2-2; possibly TRBD2 for D (7 bases). Trimming left V 10 bases short and J 6 bases short, with 15 bases between. Germline CDR1 and CDR2: MGHDK and SYGVNS. This CDR3 region has 13 residues. CDR3 in amino acids: CATCEGGPGELFF. The CDR3 nucleotides are TGTGCCACCTGTGAGGGGGGGCCCGGGGAGCTGTTTTTT.

The chain uses TRBV9 and TRBJ2-3; D is perhaps TRBD2 (6 bases). Germline CDR1 reads SGDLS; CDR2 reads YYNGEE. Between the trimmed V and J ends, which lost 5 bases and 7 bases, there was a span of 11 bases. CDR3 size: 12 residues. The CDR3 DNA sequence: TGTGCCAGCAGGGACCTAGCGAATACGCAGTATTTT. This encodes CASRDLANTQYF.